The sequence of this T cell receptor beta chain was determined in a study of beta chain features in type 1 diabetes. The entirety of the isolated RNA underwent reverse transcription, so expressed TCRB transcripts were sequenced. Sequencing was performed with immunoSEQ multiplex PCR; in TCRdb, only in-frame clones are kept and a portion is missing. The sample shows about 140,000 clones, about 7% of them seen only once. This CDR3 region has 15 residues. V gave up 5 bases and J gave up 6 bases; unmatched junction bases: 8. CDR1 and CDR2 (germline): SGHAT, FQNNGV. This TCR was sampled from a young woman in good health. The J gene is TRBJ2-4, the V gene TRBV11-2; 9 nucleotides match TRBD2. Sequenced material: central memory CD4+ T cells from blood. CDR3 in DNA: TGTGCCAGCAGCCCCCGGGGCGGGGGGGTAAACATTCAGTACTTC. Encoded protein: CASSPRGGGVNIQYF.